Only a few counts were recorded for the clone carrying this TCR beta chain. This specimen belongs to a study of T-cell reconstitution after alpha-beta-depleted transplantation in children. The authors prepared the TCRbeta library with unique molecular identifiers. TCRdb re-called the PCR reads with MiXCR, one entry per CDR3 protein. Of approximately 420,000 distinct CDR3 sequences listed, about a tenth were seen once; the top ten hold 4.5% to 7%. This sequence originates from a human donor who donated a stem cell graft to a child with acute myeloid leukemia. The material was PBMCs from the stem cell graft donor, obtained from the stem cell graft.

The DNA for the CDR3 is TGCAGTGCTAGAGAATCGGGACAGGGTTCAAGGTGGTATGGCTACACCTTC. Translating gives CSARESGQGSRWYGYTF. The rearrangement uses TRBV20-1 and TRBJ1-2, with TRBD1 matching 9 bases. The trim removed 0 bases at V and 5 bases at J, leaving 13 bases unmatched. CDR3 length equals 17 residues. The germline V gene has CDR1 DFQATT and CDR2 SNEGSKA (reference sequence).